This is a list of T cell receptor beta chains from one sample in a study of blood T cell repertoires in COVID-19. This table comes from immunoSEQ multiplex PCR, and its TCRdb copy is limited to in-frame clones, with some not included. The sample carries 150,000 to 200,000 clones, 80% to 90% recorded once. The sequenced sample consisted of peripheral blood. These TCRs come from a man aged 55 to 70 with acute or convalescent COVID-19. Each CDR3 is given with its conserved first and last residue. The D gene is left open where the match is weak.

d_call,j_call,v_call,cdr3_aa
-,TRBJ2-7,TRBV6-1,CASSESQGDSAYEQYF
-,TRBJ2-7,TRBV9,CASSVGGSSYEQYF
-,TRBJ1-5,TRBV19,CASSISRRNNQPQHF
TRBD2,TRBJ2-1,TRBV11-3,CASSLGLASYNEQFF
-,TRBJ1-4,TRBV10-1,CAKATATNEKLFF
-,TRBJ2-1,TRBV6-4,CASSRSGYNEQFF
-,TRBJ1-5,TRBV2,CASAGPRQPQHF
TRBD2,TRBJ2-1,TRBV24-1,CATSDSGTSGAEQFF
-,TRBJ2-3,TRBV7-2,CASSLNAGLTGDTQYF
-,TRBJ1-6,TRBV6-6,CASSYKQSYNSPLHF
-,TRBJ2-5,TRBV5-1,CASSLPQGGQGGQYF
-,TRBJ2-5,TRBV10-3,CAISDGGMAQETQYF
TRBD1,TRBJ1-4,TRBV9,CASSPGQGAEKLFF
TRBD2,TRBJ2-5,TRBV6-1,CASSGSGTSGRRGETQYF
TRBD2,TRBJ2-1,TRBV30,CAWTSGNYNEQFF
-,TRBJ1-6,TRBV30,CGGFGSGYNSPLHF
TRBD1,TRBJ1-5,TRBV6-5,CASNLGTEGIQPQHF
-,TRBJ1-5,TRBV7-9,CASSLEGVGQPQHF
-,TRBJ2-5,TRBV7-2,CASSLAGGGVETQYF
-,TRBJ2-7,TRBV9,CASSVVGDSYEQYF
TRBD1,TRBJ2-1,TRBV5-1,CASSLPGTGVYNEQFF
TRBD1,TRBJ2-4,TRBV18,CASSPGQEVQYF
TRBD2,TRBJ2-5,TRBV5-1,CPRIAGGGLETQYF
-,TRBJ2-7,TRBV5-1,CATKGLGDEQYF
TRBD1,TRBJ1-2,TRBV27,CASSAGQGFVGYTF
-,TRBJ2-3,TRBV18,CASSTAGMNTQYF
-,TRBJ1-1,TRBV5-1,CASSLRGGGNTEAFF
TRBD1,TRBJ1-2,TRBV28,CASSLGDRGAYGYTF
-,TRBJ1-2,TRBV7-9,CASSISFSGFGGYTF
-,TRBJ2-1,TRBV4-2,CASSQDRGPNNEQFF
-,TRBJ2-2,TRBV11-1,CASSLRGGTGELFF
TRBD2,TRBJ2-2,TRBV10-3,CAITRGREAGELFF
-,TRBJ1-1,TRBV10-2,CASREGATTEAFF
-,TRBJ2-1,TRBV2,CASSLLRENEQFF
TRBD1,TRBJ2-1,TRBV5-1,CASSLSSYRGNEQFF
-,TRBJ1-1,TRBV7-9,CASSFGRGTPVAAFF
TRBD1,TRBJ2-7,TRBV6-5,CASSNPGGPPYEQYF
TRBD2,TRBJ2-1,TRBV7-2,CASSLEGTSSREQFF
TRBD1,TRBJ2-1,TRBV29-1,CSGDGDSRYNEQFF
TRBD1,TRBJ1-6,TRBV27,CASSLSNRGGNSPLHF
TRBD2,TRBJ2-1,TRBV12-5,CASGLRVAGDPYNEQFF